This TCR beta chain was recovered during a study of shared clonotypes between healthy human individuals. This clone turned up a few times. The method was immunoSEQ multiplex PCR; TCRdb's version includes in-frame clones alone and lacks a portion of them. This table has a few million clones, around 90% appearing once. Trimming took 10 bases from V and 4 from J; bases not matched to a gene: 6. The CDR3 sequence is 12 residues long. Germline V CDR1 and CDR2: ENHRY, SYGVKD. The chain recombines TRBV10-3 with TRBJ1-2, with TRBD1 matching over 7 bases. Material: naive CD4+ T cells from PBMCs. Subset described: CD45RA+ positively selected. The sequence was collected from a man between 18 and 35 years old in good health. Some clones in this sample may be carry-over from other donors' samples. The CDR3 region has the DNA TGTGCCAGCGGGGGACAGTCCTATGGCTACACCTTC. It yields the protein CASGGQSYGYTF.